This record looks at one T cell receptor (beta chain) sequence and its context. Antigen specificity is unknown. This CDR3 has 12 residues. Germline CDR1 and CDR2: GTSNPN and SVGIG (reference sequence). Trimming shortened V by 2 bases and J by 8 bases, and 12 bases separated the two germline ends. The assay was immunoSEQ multiplex PCR, and TCRdb's table has in-frame clones only and misses some. Of 100,000 to 150,000 clones detected, around nine tenths appear once; the ten largest clones hold around 30%. This record comes from a study of T cell responses to AZD1222 COVID-19 vaccine. As for the study in general: Whether given at about 4 or about 12 weeks, second doses were pooled.

Study outcomes and limitations: When two AZD1222 doses had been given, Spike-specific TCR breadth and depth rose. The study found vaccine-associated CD4 TCRs spanning spike, dominant at 160-218 and 743-854. Clonal diversity may have been underestimated, and the donors were mostly white British, with more females than males.

The sequencing used peripheral blood, collected on day 0 of AZD1222 vaccination. The sequence was collected from an adult in good health. The V gene is TRBV30, the J gene TRBJ1-2; a weak D match, TRBD1 (6 bases). The CDR3 loop is CAWSSRGKGYTF. The CDR3 coding sequence is TGTGCCTGGAGTTCCAGGGGTAAGGGCTACACCTTC. Variable domain in full (rest from reference TRBV30 and TRBJ1-2): SQTIHQWPATLVQPVGSPLSLECTVEGTSNPNLYWYRQAAGRGLQLLFYSVGIGQISSEVPQNLSASRPQDRQFILSSKKLLLSDSGFYLCAWSSRGKGYTFGSGTRLTVV.